The present entry profiles one TCR beta chain with its context. The specificity of this receptor is unknown. No much larger clone is present one base from it, and per-base qualities are unavailable. The data were taken from a study of cytomegalovirus exposure and HLA in healthy donors (TCRdb year 2017). Regarding the complete study: A later analysis indicated that the 130 or so validation repertoires were generated on the platform also employed for the 700 or so repertoires of the first cohort. The aim of the study was to test whether cataloging public T cell receptors could identify signatures of past pathogen exposure. In addition to the first cohort of roughly 670 subjects, a separate validation cohort of 120 different subjects was used. To predict cytomegalovirus infection status, the study brought together high-throughput TCR immunosequencing, statistical association of individual TCRs with disease status, and machine learning.

The donors belonged to the validation cohort of about 120 subjects, which was separate from the approximately 700-subject first cohort. CDR1 and CDR2 are read off the germline V gene (reference sequence) as LNHDA and SQIVND. Cut back by 5 bases and 3 bases, the V and J ends lie 8 bases apart. The CDR3 runs 12 residues from the cysteine to the phenylalanine. Only CDR3 DNA remains: 36 bases, in frame from the first base. Points the paper makes about the study in general: A few of the identified cytomegalovirus-associated TCR beta chains were confirmed in vitro to be specific for cytomegalovirus antigens. The classifier was reported to diagnose cytomegalovirus status with high specificity and sensitivity in both the original and validation cohorts. According to the authors, the approach could potentially be generalized to other disease states and immunological phenotypes. All 120 or so repertoires were used to score co-occurrence in the validation cohort in a later analysis, because that analysis had no HLA typing for the cohort. Of the cluster scores, about 94% were above 0 in a later analysis, which found that TCRs clustered in the first cohort also tended to co-occur in the 95 to 150 validation repertoires. The study listed 150 to 200 TCR beta chains as associated with cytomegalovirus. While some public TCRs were present in many individuals, most TCR sequences turned up only very rarely across donors.

The library was produced with the immunoSEQ multiplex PCR assay. From the authors' description of their analysis: A statistical classification framework was developed to diagnose cytomegalovirus status using the catalog of TCR beta chain sequences. The immuneACCESS repertoire file appears here via TCRdb, limited to in-frame rearrangements. These files lack a portion of the clones; in checked studies, under half of the deficit traces to unresolved V genes, and the cause of the others is not known. That table supplies the V and J calls and clone size; D and trimming were determined from the DNA. The sample contains 150,000 to 200,000 clones, about nine tenths of them found a single time. Approximately 10% of the sample rests with the top ten.

Recombination connected TRBV19 to TRBJ2-7; TRBD2 is perhaps the D gene, given 5 matching bases. The sequenced sample was PBMCs. The TCR comes from a woman aged 18-35 years in good health and CMV-seropositive. The nucleotides are TGTGCCAGTAGTGGTGGACTCTACGAGCAGTACTTC. It translates as CASSGGLYEQYF.